This entry describes one TCR beta chain. Its antigen is currently unknown. TCRdb re-called the 5' RACE reads with MiXCR, one entry per CDR3 protein. The data show 250,000 or so distinct CDR3 sequences, with over 15% seen just once and roughly 24% held by the top ten. Trimming left V 3 bases short and J 2 bases short, with 7 bases between. This CDR3 is built from 13 residues. These data come from a study of T-cell memory formation after mild COVID-19. The study, taken as a whole, reports: A second wave of clones peaked on day 37, and their SARS-CoV-2 specificity went unconfirmed.

V usage is TRBV12-3 or TRBV12-4 and J usage is TRBJ1-2; D unclear. Sequenced sample: PBMCs or a T cell subset sorted from them (not recorded which). This clonotype originated in a man aged 18 to 29 who had mild COVID-19 (a few samples of this study predate the infection). Cell type and time point are not known. The CDR3 loop reads CASSFSLNYGYTF. The CDR3 DNA reads TGTGCCAGCAGTTTTTCATTGAACTATGGCTACACCTTC.